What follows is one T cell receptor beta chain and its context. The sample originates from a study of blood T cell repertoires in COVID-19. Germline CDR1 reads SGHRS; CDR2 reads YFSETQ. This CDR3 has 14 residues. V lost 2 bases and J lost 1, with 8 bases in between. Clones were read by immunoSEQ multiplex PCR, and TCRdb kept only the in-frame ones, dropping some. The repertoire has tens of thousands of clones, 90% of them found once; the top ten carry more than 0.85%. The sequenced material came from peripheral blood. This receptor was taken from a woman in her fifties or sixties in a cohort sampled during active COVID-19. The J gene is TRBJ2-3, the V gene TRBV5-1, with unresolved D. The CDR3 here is CASSFQARTDTQYF. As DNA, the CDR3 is TGCGCCAGCAGCTTTCAGGCGCGCACAGATACGCAGTATTTT.